This T cell receptor (beta chain) was retrieved from a study of prognosis after radiotherapy for stage I lung cancer. About the research overall: Non-small cell lung cancer patients were all deemed medically inoperable. At a biologically effective dose of at least 100 Gy and in 3 to 5 fractions, SBRT was the radiotherapy delivered. Patients in the cohort never received concurrent therapy with stereotactic body radiotherapy. General study results and limits: Post-therapy Shannon entropy was lower in patients developing distant metastases following stereotactic body radiation therapy.

Genomic DNA served as the source from which two-round multiplex PCR generated TCR beta CDR3 amplicons. Used in first-round PCR were primers specific to each TRBV and TRBJ gene. TCRdb called the multiplex PCR reads again in MiXCR, with one record for every CDR3 protein. Of roughly 30,000 distinct CDR3 sequences detected, about half appear once; the ten largest clones hold approximately 15%. This clonotype was recorded many times. Its antigen remains unidentified. CDR3 length equals 15 residues. Germline V gives CDR1 SGDLS, CDR2 YYNGEE. V was trimmed by 0 bases and J by 4 bases, leaving 12 bases between them.

The receptor's source is a donor aged 50 or older with non-small cell lung cancer. This specimen was PBMCs, taken before or after stereotactic body radiation therapy (not recorded which). This chain links TRBV9 with TRBJ2-3, with TRBD2 as a possible D gene (6 bases). The CDR3 DNA follows: TGTGCCAGCAGCGTAGGGGCGGGGATGGCAGATACGCAGTATTTT. It specifies CASSVGAGMADTQYF.